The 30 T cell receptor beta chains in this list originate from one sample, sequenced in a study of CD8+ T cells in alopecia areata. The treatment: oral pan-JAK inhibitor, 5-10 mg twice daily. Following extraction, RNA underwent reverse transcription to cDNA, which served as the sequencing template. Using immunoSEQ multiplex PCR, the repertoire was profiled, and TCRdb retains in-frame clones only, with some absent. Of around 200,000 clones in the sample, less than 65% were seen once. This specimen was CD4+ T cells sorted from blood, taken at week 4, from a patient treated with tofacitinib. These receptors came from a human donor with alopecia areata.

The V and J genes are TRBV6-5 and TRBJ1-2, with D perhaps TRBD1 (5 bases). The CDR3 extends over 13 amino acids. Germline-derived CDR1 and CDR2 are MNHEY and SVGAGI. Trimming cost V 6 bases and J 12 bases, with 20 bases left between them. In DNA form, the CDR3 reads TGTGCCAGCAGAACGAGTTCAGGGCTGGGGGACACCTTC. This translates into CASRTSSGLGDTF.

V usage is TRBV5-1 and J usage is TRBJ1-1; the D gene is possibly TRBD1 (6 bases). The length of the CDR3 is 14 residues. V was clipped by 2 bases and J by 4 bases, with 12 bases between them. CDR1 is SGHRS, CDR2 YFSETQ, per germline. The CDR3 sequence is CASSFDRRITEAFF. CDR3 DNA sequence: TGCGCCAGCAGCTTTGACAGGCGAATCACTGAAGCTTTCTTT. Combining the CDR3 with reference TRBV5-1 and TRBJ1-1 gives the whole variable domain KAGVTQTPRYLIKTRGQQVTLSCSPISGHRSVSWYQQTPGQGLQFLFEYFSETQRNKGNFPGRFSGRQFSNSRSEMNVSTLELGDSALYLCASSFDRRITEAFFGQGTRLTVV.

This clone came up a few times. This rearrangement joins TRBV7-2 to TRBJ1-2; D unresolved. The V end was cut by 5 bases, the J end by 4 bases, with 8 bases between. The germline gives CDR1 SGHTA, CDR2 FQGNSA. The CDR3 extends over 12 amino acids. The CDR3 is CASSGLGYGYTF. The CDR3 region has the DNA TGTGCCAGCAGCGGACTGGGCTATGGCTACACCTTC.

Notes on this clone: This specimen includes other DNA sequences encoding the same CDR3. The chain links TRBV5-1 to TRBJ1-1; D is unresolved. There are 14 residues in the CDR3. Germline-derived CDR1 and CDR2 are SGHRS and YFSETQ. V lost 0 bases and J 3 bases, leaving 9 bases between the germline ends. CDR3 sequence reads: CASSLGPGDTEAFF. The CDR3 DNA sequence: TGCGCCAGCAGCTTGGGTCCGGGCGACACTGAAGCTTTCTTT.

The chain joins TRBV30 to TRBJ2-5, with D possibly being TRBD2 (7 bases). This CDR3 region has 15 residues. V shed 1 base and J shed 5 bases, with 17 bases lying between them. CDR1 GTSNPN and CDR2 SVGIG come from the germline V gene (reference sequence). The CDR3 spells CAWSGVEGGTETQYF. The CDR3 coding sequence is TGTGCCTGGAGTGGGGTAGAGGGGGGGACGGAGACCCAGTACTTC.

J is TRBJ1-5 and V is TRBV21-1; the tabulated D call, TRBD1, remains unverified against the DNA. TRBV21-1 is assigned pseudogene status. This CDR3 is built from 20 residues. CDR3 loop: CASSKTSGAGGRVRDQPQHF. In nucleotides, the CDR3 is TGTGCCAGCAGCAAAACCTCCGGGGCAGGGGGCCGGGTACGGGATCAGCCCCAGCATTTT.

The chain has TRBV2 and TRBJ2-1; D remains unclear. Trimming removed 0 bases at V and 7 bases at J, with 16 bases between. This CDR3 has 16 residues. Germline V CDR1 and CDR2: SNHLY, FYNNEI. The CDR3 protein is CASSEAQVAGRNEQFF. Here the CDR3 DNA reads TGTGCCAGCAGTGAAGCGCAGGTCGCAGGACGAAATGAGCAGTTCTTC.

DNA of the CDR3: TGTGCCAGCAGTACCTCCGAATATGGCTACACCTTC. As protein: CASSTSEYGYTF. The chain combines TRBV2 with TRBJ1-2; D ambiguous. Germline V lookup: CDR1 SNHLY, CDR2 FYNNEI. The CDR3 runs to 12 residues. The ends were cut back, 5 bases at V and 5 bases at J, with 9 bases in the middle.

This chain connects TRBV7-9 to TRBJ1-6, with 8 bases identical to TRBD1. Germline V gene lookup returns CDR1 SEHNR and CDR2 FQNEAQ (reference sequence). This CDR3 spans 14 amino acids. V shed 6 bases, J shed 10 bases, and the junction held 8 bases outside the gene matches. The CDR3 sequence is CASREQGDGSPLHF. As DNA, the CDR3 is TGTGCCAGCAGAGAACAGGGGGACGGCTCACCCCTCCACTTT.

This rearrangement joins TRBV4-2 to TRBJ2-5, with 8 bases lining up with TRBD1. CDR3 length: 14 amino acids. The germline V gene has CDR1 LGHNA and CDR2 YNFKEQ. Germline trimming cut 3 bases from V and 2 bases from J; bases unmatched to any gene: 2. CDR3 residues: CASSQTGVQETQYF. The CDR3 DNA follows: TGTGCCAGCAGCCAGACAGGGGTTCAAGAGACCCAGTACTTC.

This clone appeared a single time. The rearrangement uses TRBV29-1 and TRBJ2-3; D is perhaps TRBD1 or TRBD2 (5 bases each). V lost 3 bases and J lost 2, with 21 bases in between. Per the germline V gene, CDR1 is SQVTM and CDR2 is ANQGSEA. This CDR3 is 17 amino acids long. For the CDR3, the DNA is TGCAGCGTTGAGCGAGGGCAGGGCCTAGGGGTCACAGATACGCAGTATTTT. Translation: CSVERGQGLGVTDTQYF.

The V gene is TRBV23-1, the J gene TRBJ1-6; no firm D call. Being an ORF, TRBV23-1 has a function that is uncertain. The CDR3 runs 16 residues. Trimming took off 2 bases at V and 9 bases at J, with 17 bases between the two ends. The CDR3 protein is CASSQAKAPSASPLHF. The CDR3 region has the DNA TGCGCCAGCAGTCAAGCGAAAGCCCCGAGCGCTTCACCCCTCCACTTT.

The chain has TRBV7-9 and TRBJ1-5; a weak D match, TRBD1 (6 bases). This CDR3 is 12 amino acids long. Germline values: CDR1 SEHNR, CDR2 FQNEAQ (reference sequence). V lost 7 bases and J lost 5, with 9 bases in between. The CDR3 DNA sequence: TGTGCCAGCACCACAGGGTATCAGCCCCAGCATTTT. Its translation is CASTTGYQPQHF.

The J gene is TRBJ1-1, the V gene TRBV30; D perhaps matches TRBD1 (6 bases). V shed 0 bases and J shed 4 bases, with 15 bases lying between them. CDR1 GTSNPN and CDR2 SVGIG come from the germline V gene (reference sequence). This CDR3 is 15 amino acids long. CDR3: CAWSVPKTGSTEAFF. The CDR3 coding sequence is TGTGCCTGGAGTGTACCGAAAACAGGGAGCACTGAAGCTTTCTTT. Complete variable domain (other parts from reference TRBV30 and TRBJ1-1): SQTIHQWPATLVQPVGSPLSLECTVEGTSNPNLYWYRQAAGRGLQLLFYSVGIGQISSEVPQNLSASRPQDRQFILSSKKLLLSDSGFYLCAWSVPKTGSTEAFFGQGTRLTVV.

Written as DNA, the CDR3 is TGTGCCAGTAGTGAACAAGGGGGCCGGTACGAGCAGTACTTC. It yields the protein CASSEQGGRYEQYF. V and J are TRBV19 and TRBJ2-7; the match to TRBD1 covers 7 bases. The CDR3 loop spans 14 amino acids. V lost 5 bases and J lost 4; bases outside the gene matches: 8. Germline CDR1 reads LNHDA; CDR2 reads SQIVND (reference sequence).

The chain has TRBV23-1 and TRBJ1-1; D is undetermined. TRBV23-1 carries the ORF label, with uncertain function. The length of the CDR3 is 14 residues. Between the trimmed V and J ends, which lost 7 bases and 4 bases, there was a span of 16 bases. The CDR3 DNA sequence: TGCGCCAGCAAACGGGGTCAGTCCAGCACTGAAGCTTTCTTT. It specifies CASKRGQSSTEAFF.

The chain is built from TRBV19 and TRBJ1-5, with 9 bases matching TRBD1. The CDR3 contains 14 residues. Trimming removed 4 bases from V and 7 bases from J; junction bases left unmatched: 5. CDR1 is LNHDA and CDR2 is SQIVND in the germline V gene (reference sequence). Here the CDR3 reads CASSKGQGYQPQHF. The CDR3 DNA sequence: TGTGCCAGTAGTAAGGGACAGGGATACCAGCCCCAGCATTTT.

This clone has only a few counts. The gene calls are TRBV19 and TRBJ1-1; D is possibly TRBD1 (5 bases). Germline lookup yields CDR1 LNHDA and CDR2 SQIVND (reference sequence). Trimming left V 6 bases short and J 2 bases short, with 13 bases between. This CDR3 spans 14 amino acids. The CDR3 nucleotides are TGTGCCAGTAGCACCGGGGCCTCCAACACTGAAGCTTTCTTT. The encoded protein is CASSTGASNTEAFF. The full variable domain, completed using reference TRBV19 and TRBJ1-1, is DGGITQSPKYLFRKEGQNVTLSCEQNLNHDAMYWYRQDPGQGLRLIYYSQIVNDFQKGDIAEGYSVSREKKESFPLTVTSAQKNPTAFYLCASSTGASNTEAFFGQGTRLTVV.

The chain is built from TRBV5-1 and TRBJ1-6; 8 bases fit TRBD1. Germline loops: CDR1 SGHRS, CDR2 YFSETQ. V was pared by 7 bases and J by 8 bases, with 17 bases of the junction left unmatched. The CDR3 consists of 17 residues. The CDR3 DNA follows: TGCGCCAGCCACGTGAAAGTTGACAGGGGACTTTATTCACCCCTCCACTTT. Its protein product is CASHVKVDRGLYSPLHF.

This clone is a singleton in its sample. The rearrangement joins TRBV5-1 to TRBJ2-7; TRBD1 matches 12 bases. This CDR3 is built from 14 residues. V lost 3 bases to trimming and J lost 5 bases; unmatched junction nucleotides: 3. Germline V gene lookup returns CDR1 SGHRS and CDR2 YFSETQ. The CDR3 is CASSSGQGADEQYF. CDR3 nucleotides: TGCGCCAGCAGCTCGGGACAGGGGGCCGACGAGCAGTACTTC.

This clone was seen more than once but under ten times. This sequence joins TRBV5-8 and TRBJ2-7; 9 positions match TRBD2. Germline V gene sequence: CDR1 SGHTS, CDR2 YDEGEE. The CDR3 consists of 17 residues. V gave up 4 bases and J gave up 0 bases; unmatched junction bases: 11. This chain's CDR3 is CASSNGWLAGTSYEQYF. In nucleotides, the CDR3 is TGTGCCAGCAGCAACGGGTGGCTAGCGGGAACCTCCTACGAGCAGTACTTC.

CDR3 sequence: CASNLAVVGSPLHF. The CDR3 nucleotides are TGTGCCAGCAACCTCGCGGTGGTTGGTTCACCCCTCCACTTT. This rearrangement joins TRBV7-9 to TRBJ1-6; D ambiguous. The length of the CDR3 is 14 residues. Germline-derived CDR1 and CDR2 are SEHNR and FQNEAQ (reference sequence). The germline V and J ends were trimmed by 7 bases and 9 bases, with 16 bases remaining between them. Drawing the rest from reference TRBV7-9 and TRBJ1-6, the complete variable domain is DTGVSQNPRHKITKRGQNVTFRCDPISEHNRLYWYRQTLGQGPEFLTYFQNEAQLEKSRLLSDRFSAERPKGSFSTLEIQRTEQGDSAMYLCASNLAVVGSPLHFGNGTRLTVT.

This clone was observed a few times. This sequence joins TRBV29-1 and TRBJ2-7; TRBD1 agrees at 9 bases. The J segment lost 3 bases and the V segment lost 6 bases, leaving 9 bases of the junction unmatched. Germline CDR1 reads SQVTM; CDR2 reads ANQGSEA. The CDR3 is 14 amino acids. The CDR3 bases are TGCAGCGTCGGTCCCGTGACAGGGGGCTACGAGCAGTACTTC. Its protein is CSVGPVTGGYEQYF.

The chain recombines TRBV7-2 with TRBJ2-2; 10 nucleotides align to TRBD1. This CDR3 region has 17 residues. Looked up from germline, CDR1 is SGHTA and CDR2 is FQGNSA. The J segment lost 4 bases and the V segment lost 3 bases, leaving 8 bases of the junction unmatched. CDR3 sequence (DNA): TGTGCCAGCAGCTTGGGAGGGACAGGGGCGGGCACCGGGGAGCTGTTTTTT. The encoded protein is CASSLGGTGAGTGELFF.

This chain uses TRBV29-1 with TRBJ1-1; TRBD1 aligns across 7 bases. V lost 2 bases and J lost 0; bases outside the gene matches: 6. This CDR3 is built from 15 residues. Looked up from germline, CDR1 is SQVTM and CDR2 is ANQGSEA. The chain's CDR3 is CSVESQGLVNTEAFF. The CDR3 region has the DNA TGCAGCGTTGAATCACAGGGGTTGGTGAACACTGAAGCTTTCTTT. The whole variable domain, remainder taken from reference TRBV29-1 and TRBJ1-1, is SAVISQKPSRDICQRGTSLTIQCQVDSQVTMMFWYRQQPGQSLTLIATANQGSEATYESGFVIDKFPISRPNLTFSTLTVSNMSPEDSSIYLCSVESQGLVNTEAFFGQGTRLTVV.

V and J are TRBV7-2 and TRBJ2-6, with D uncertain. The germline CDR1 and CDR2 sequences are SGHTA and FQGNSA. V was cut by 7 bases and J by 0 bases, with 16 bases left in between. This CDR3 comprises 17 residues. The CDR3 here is CASTLSKLSSGANVLTF. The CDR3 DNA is TGTGCCAGCACCCTTAGTAAACTAAGCTCTGGGGCCAACGTCCTGACTTTC.

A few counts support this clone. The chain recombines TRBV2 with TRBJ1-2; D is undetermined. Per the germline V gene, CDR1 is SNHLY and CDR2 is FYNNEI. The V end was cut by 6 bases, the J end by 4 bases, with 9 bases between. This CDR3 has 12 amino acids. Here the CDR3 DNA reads TGTGCCAGCAGCGGACTTTCCTATGGCTACACCTTC. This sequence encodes CASSGLSYGYTF.

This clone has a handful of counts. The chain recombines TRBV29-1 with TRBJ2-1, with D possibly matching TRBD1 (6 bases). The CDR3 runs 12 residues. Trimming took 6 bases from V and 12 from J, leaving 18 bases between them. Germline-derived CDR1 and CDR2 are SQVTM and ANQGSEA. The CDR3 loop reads CSVQQGARGQFF. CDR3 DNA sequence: TGCAGCGTCCAACAGGGAGCCCGTGGGCAGTTCTTC.

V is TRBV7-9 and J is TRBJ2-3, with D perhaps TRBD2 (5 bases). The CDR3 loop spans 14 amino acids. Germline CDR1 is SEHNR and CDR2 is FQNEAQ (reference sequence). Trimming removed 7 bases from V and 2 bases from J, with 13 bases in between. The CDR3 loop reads CASTLDGDTDTQYF. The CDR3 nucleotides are TGTGCCAGCACTTTGGACGGGGACACAGATACGCAGTATTTT.

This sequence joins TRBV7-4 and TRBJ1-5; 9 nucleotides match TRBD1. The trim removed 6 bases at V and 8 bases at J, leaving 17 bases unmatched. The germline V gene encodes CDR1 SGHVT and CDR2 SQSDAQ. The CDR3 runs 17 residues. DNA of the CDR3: TGTGCCAGCAGTATAGAGGGACAGGGCCCTCTTAAGGAGCCCCAGCATTTT. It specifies CASSIEGQGPLKEPQHF.